What follows are 29 T cell receptor beta chains derived from one specimen sequenced in a study of cytomegalovirus exposure and HLA in healthy donors. 13 Jbeta primers and 60 Vbeta primers were used for the PCR. The repertoire was sequenced with immunoSEQ multiplex PCR; TCRdb's copy has only in-frame clones and lacks some. This table holds 95,000 or so clones, around 81% found once. Sample: PBMCs. The receptor set was obtained from a woman between 65 and 79 years old in good health and CMV-seropositive.

The chain links TRBV19 to TRBJ2-1; 7 bases fit TRBD2. Germline V lookup: CDR1 LNHDA, CDR2 SQIVND (reference sequence). V dropped 4 bases and J dropped 8; count of bases not matched to a gene: 14. There are 16 residues in the CDR3. DNA for the CDR3: TGTGCCAGTAGTAGTAGGGGACTACAAAGGTCCCATGAGCAGTTCTTC. Protein sequence: CASSSRGLQRSHEQFF.

The chain employs TRBV7-2 and TRBJ2-7; 10 bases map to TRBD1. The J segment lost 4 bases and the V segment lost 0 bases, leaving 3 bases of the junction unmatched. The germline V gene encodes CDR1 SGHTA and CDR2 FQGNSA. This CDR3 has 15 residues. The CDR3 nucleotides are TGTGCCAGCAGCTTAGCGACAGGGGGCGGTTACGAGCAGTACTTC. It translates to CASSLATGGGYEQYF. Combining the CDR3 with reference TRBV7-2 and TRBJ2-7 gives the whole variable domain GAGVSQSPSNKVTEKGKDVELRCDPISGHTALYWYRQSLGQGLEFLIYFQGNSAPDKSGLPSDRFSAERTGGSVSTLTIQRTQQEDSAVYLCASSLATGGGYEQYFGPGTRLTVT.

The chain combines TRBV14 with TRBJ2-4; 10 bases map to TRBD2. Germline assignment: CDR1 SGHDN and CDR2 FVKESK. The CDR3 runs 17 residues. The trim removed 1 base at V and 7 bases at J, leaving 10 bases unmatched. The CDR3 loop reads CASSQGGSGRIDNIQYF. CDR3 coding DNA: TGTGCCAGCAGCCAAGGTGGTAGCGGGAGGATTGACAACATTCAGTACTTC.

The chain uses TRBV19 and TRBJ2-6; TRBD1 agrees at 9 bases. V shed 3 bases and J 2 bases; nucleotides not matched to a gene: 5. The CDR3 covers 17 residues. The germline gives CDR1 LNHDA, CDR2 SQIVND (reference sequence). DNA for the CDR3: TGTGCCAGTAGTATGAGACAGGGGGGGCCTGGGGCCAACGTCCTGACTTTC. This codes for CASSMRQGGPGANVLTF.

V and J are TRBV11-2 and TRBJ2-5; tentatively, D is TRBD1 (5 bases). Germline loops: CDR1 SGHAT, CDR2 FQNNGV. Trimming removed 3 bases at V and 5 bases at J, with 16 bases between. The CDR3 consists of 15 residues. The CDR3 is CASSFSMGRVETQYF. For the CDR3, the DNA is TGTGCCAGCAGCTTTTCCATGGGCAGGGTGGAGACCCAGTACTTC.

In this sample, this clone turned up once. The chain combines TRBV7-2 with TRBJ1-1; unclear D gene. The CDR3 runs to 13 residues. Germline V gene lookup returns CDR1 SGHTA and CDR2 FQGNSA. The V end lost 5 bases, the J end lost 0 bases, and 7 bases lay between the germline ends. The chain's CDR3 is CASSVTMNTEAFF. CDR3 sequence (DNA): TGTGCCAGCAGCGTAACAATGAACACTGAAGCTTTCTTT.

The genes are TRBV5-8 and TRBJ2-5; TRBD2 agrees at 9 bases. CDR3 length: 14 residues. CDR1 SGHTS and CDR2 YDEGEE come from the germline V gene. V lost 4 bases and J lost 1; bases outside the gene matches: 2. CDR3 residues: CASSLTSGQETQYF. CDR3 DNA sequence: TGTGCCAGCAGCCTGACTAGCGGCCAAGAGACCCAGTACTTC.

The chain couples TRBV7-3 to TRBJ2-5; D is possibly TRBD2 (5 bases). CDR1 and CDR2 (germline): SGHTA, FQGTGA. The CDR3 runs to 14 residues. V lost 5 bases and J 2 bases, leaving 12 bases between the germline ends. The CDR3, as DNA: TGTGCCAGCAGCCGTTCATCGGGACAAGAGACCCAGTACTTC. Translating it yields CASSRSSGQETQYF.

The chain is built from TRBV10-1 and TRBJ2-5; 9 nucleotides match TRBD2. The J call may not be correct, given that the DNA end is closer to TRBJ2-7. CDR3 length equals 14 residues. CDR1 and CDR2 from the germline V gene are WNHNN and SYGVQD (reference sequence). The CDR3 DNA is TGCGCCAGCAGTGGGCTAGCGGGGTCACACGAGCAGTACTTC. This translates into CASSGLAGSHEQYF.

The gene calls are TRBV7-2 and TRBJ1-6, with 9 bases fitting TRBD1. There are 14 residues in the CDR3. V shed 4 bases, J shed 9 bases, and the junction held 4 bases outside the gene matches. Germline V gene lookup returns CDR1 SGHTA and CDR2 FQGNSA. CDR3 bases: TGTGCCAGCAGCTCGGACAGGGGAGGTTCACCCCTCCACTTT. Translating it yields CASSSDRGGSPLHF.

This chain joins TRBV5-1 and TRBJ2-5; tentative D call: TRBD1 (5 bases). The V and J ends lost 1 base and 0 bases respectively, with 10 bases between them. Germline CDR1 is SGHRS and CDR2 is YFSETQ. CDR3 size: 15 residues. The CDR3 DNA sequence: TGCGCCAGCAGCTTGACAGGAACATACCAAGAGACCCAGTACTTC. As protein: CASSLTGTYQETQYF.

This clone was seen once. This sequence joins TRBV7-2 and TRBJ2-5, with 9 bases fitting TRBD2. Germline CDR1 SGHTA, CDR2 FQGNSA. The length of the CDR3 is 16 residues. After removal of 6 bases from V and 1 base from J, the junction contained 9 bases not matched to a gene. This CDR3 reads CASSPALAGSQETQYF. The CDR3 DNA is TGTGCCAGCAGTCCAGCGCTAGCGGGGTCCCAAGAGACCCAGTACTTC.

The J gene is TRBJ2-3, the V gene TRBV15, with a tentative D call TRBD2 (6 bases). Trimming took 4 bases from V and 6 from J, leaving 23 bases between them. The length of the CDR3 is 17 residues. Germline V CDR1 and CDR2: LNHNV, YYDKDF (reference sequence). This chain's CDR3 is CATSNPGWGENTDTQYF. CDR3 DNA: TGTGCCACCAGCAACCCAGGGTGGGGGGAGAACACCGATACGCAGTATTTT.

This chain uses TRBV2 with TRBJ2-7; TRBD2 agrees at 9 bases. CDR1 and CDR2 from the germline V gene are SNHLY and FYNNEI. V was pared by 5 bases and J by 0 bases, with 2 bases of the junction left unmatched. The CDR3 runs 14 residues. The CDR3 spells CASSISGSSYEQYF. The CDR3 DNA follows: TGTGCCAGCAGTATTAGCGGGAGCTCCTACGAGCAGTACTTC. Based on the CDR3 plus reference TRBV2 and TRBJ2-7, the full variable domain is EPEVTQTPSHQVTQMGQEVILRCVPISNHLYFYWYRQILGQKVEFLVSFYNNEISEKSEIFDDQFSVERPDGSNFTLKIRSTKLEDSAMYFCASSISGSSYEQYFGPGTRLTVT.

The V call is TRBV7-2, the J call TRBJ1-2, with TRBD1 as a possible D gene (6 bases). Germline-derived CDR1 and CDR2 are SGHTA and FQGNSA. Trimming pared 5 bases from V and 6 bases from J, leaving 19 bases between. This CDR3 has 15 residues. The CDR3 coding sequence is TGTGCCAGCAGCCTAGGACCTACAGGGCCCCATGGCTACACCTTC. This gives the protein CASSLGPTGPHGYTF.

In this sample, this clone turned up once. This rearrangement joins TRBV2 to TRBJ1-1; 7 nucleotides match TRBD1. The CDR3 runs 15 residues. After removal of 3 bases from V and 6 bases from J, the junction contained 10 bases not matched to a gene. Germline loops: CDR1 SNHLY, CDR2 FYNNEI. The CDR3: CASSERGPESAEAFF. DNA of the CDR3: TGTGCCAGCAGTGAGAGGGGGCCAGAGAGTGCTGAAGCTTTCTTT.

The chain carries TRBV20-1 and TRBJ2-7, with D hard to call. Per the germline V gene, CDR1 is DFQATT and CDR2 is SNEGSKA (reference sequence). The CDR3 spans 11 residues. Trimming shortened V by 3 bases and J by 4 bases, and 7 bases separated the two germline ends. The CDR3 DNA sequence: TGCAGTGCTAGTGGGCAGTACGAGCAGTACTTC. It is translated as CSASGQYEQYF.

The chain has TRBV7-9 and TRBJ1-2; perhaps TRBD1 as D (6 bases). Germline V lookup: CDR1 SEHNR, CDR2 FQNEAQ (reference sequence). CDR3 size: 15 residues. V was clipped by 2 bases and J by 9 bases, with 19 bases between them. CDR3 DNA: TGTGCCAGCAGCTTATTAGCCTCGGGGGGCGGAAGCTACACCTTC. Translating it yields CASSLLASGGGSYTF.

The J gene is TRBJ1-2, the V gene TRBV5-6; the D gene is possibly TRBD1 (5 bases). The CDR3 covers 15 residues. Germline V CDR1 and CDR2: SGHDT, YYEEEE. V lost 3 bases and J lost 5, with 17 bases in between. The CDR3 bases are TGTGCCAGCAGCTCCAGGGCCGGGGGGTCTTATGGCTACACCTTC. It is translated as CASSSRAGGSYGYTF. Using reference TRBV5-6 and TRBJ1-2 for the parts outside the CDR3, the full variable domain is DAGVTQSPTHLIKTRGQQVTLRCSPKSGHDTVSWYQQALGQGPQFIFQYYEEEERQRGNFPDRFSGHQFPNYSSELNVNALLLGDSALYLCASSSRAGGSYGYTFGSGTRLTVV.

The chain uses TRBV5-6 and TRBJ2-7; 8 bases match TRBD2. The V segment lost 3 bases and the J segment 2 bases; nucleotides outside the gene matches: 16. Germline-derived CDR1 and CDR2 are SGHDT and YYEEEE. The CDR3 is made up of 18 amino acids. The CDR3 reads CASSSMIYSGEFTYEQYF. For the CDR3, the DNA is TGTGCCAGCAGCTCGATGATATATAGCGGGGAGTTTACCTACGAGCAGTACTTC.

The gene calls are TRBV7-2 and TRBJ2-5; the D gene is possibly TRBD2 (5 bases). The V gene lost 5 bases and the J gene lost 7 bases, with 17 bases spanning the gap. The germline CDR1 and CDR2 sequences are SGHTA and FQGNSA. This CDR3 region has 14 residues. The CDR3, as DNA: TGTGCCAGCAGCGCAAGCCGGCCTGAGGGGACCCAGTACTTC. Amino acid sequence: CASSASRPEGTQYF.

The chain uses TRBV7-8 and TRBJ2-7; D might be TRBD2 (5 bases). The CDR3 contains 16 residues. Germline V CDR1 and CDR2: SGHVS, FQNEAQ. V was trimmed by 5 bases and J by 2 bases, leaving 19 bases between them. The CDR3 bases are TGTGCCAGCAGCCCTCGGATCAGCGGCCAAACCTACGAGCAGTACTTC. It yields the protein CASSPRISGQTYEQYF.

The chain has TRBV11-2 and TRBJ2-5, with 7 bases matching TRBD1. This CDR3 has 16 amino acids. Germline V gene sequence: CDR1 SGHAT, CDR2 FQNNGV. J was trimmed by 1 base and V by 5 bases; bases with no gene match: 10. The CDR3 loop reads CASSKNRGLSQETQYF. CDR3 bases: TGTGCCAGCAGCAAGAACAGGGGTTTGTCCCAAGAGACCCAGTACTTC. Supplemented by reference TRBV11-2 and TRBJ2-5, the full variable domain reads EAGVAQSPRYKIIEKRQSVAFWCNPISGHATLYWYQQILGQGPKLLIQFQNNGVVDDSQLPKDRFSAERLKGVDSTLKIQPAKLEDSAVYLCASSKNRGLSQETQYFGPGTRLLVL.

This clone has a handful of counts. CDR3: CASSRFGRAGEQYF. CDR3 in DNA: TGCGCCAGCAGTCGATTCGGGAGGGCCGGAGAGCAGTACTTC. The rearrangement uses TRBV10-2 and TRBJ2-7, with 8 bases lining up with TRBD2. J was trimmed by 7 bases and V by 5 bases; bases with no gene match: 10. CDR3 length equals 14 residues. Germline lookup yields CDR1 WSHSY and CDR2 SAAADI.

The rearrangement uses TRBV28 and TRBJ2-1, with 7 bases lining up with TRBD2. CDR1 and CDR2 from the germline V gene are MDHEN and SYDVKM. V lost 5 bases and J lost 7; bases outside the gene matches: 8. The CDR3 runs 14 residues. The CDR3 bases are TGTGCCAGCAGTCCCAGGACTAGTCGGAATGAGCAGTTCTTC. Residues: CASSPRTSRNEQFF.

The V gene is TRBV5-6, the J gene TRBJ1-4; the match to TRBD1 covers 10 bases. The germline gives CDR1 SGHDT, CDR2 YYEEEE. The CDR3 extends over 14 amino acids. Unmatched junction bases numbered 7, after V lost 6 bases and J lost 8 bases. The CDR3 DNA reads TGTGCCAGCACCGTGGACAGGGGGAGGGAAAAACTGTTTTTT. This translates into CASTVDRGREKLFF.

The rearrangement links TRBV11-3 to TRBJ2-2, with D unresolved. Between the trimmed V and J ends, which lost 3 bases and 1 base, there was a span of 3 bases. From germline, CDR1 is SGHNT and CDR2 YENEEA. The CDR3 loop spans 13 amino acids. The CDR3 protein is CASSLRNTGELFF. CDR3 sequence (DNA): TGTGCCAGCAGCTTGAGGAACACCGGGGAGCTGTTTTTT.

The V gene is TRBV27, the J gene TRBJ1-2; 12 positions agree with TRBD1. The CDR3 is 16 amino acids. V lost 2 bases and J lost 2; bases outside the gene matches: 3. Germline assignment: CDR1 MNHEY and CDR2 SMNVEV (reference sequence). The CDR3 loop reads CASSLRGQGANYGYTF. For the CDR3, the DNA is TGTGCCAGCAGTTTAAGGGGACAGGGGGCAAACTATGGCTACACCTTC.

Only a few counts were recorded for this clone. The genes are TRBV27 and TRBJ1-1, with TRBD1 as a possible D gene (5 bases). The CDR3 is made up of 17 amino acids. V shed 6 bases and J shed 4 bases, with 24 bases lying between them. Germline V CDR1 and CDR2: MNHEY, SMNVEV (reference sequence). CDR3 residues: CASSSRARGSKSTEAFF. The CDR3, as DNA: TGTGCCAGCAGCTCTAGGGCAAGGGGCTCGAAAAGCACTGAAGCTTTCTTT.